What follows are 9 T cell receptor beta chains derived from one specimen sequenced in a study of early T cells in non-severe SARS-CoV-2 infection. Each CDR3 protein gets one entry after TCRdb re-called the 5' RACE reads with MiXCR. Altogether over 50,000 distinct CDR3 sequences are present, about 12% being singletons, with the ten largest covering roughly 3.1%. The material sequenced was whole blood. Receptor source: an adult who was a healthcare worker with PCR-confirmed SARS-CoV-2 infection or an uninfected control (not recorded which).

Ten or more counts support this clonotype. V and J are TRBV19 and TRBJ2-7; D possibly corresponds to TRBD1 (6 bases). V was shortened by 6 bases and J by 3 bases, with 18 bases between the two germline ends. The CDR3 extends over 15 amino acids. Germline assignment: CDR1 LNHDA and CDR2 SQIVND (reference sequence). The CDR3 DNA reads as TGTGCCAGTAGCGGCATGGACAGAGGCGGCTACGAGCAGTACTTC. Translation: CASSGMDRGGYEQYF.

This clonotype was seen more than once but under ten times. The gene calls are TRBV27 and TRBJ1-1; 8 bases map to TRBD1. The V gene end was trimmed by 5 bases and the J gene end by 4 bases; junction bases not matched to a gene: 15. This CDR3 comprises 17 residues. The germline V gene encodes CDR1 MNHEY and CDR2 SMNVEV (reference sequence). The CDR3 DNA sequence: TGTGCCAGCAGTCTCTACGGCCAGGGGGCGCTGGGCACTGAAGCTTTCTTT. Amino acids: CASSLYGQGALGTEAFF.

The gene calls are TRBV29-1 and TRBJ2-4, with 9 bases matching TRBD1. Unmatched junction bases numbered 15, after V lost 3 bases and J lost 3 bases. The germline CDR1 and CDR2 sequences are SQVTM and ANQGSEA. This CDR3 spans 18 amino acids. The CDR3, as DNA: TGCAGCGTTGACCCCGGACAGGGGCCCCTTAGAGTCAAAAACATTCAGTACTTC. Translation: CSVDPGQGPLRVKNIQYF.

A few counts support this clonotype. CDR3 DNA: TGTGCCAGCAGTCCCCCTGGGTTAGGGGTCAATGAGCAGTTCTTC. This sequence encodes CASSPPGLGVNEQFF. The chain has TRBV2 and TRBJ2-1; TRBD1 is a possible D gene (5 bases). The CDR3 is 15 amino acids. Germline V lookup: CDR1 SNHLY, CDR2 FYNNEI. V gave up 5 bases and J gave up 6 bases, with 17 bases separating them.

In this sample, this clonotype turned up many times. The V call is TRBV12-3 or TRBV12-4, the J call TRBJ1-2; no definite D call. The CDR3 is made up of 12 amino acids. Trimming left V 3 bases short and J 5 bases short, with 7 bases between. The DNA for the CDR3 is TGTGCCAGCAGTTTGACGGAGTATGGCTACACCTTC. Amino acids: CASSLTEYGYTF.

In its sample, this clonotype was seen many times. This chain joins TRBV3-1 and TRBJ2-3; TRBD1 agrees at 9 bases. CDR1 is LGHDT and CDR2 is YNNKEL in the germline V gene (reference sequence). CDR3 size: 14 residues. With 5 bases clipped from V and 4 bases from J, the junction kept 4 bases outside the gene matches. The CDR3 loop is CASSATGGSDTQYF. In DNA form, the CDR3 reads TGTGCCAGCAGCGCGACAGGGGGTTCAGATACGCAGTATTTT.

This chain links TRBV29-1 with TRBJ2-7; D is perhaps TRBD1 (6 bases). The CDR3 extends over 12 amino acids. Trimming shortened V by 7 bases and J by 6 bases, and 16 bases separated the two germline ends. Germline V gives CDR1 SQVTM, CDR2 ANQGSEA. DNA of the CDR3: TGCAGCGCTTCACAGGGTCCGGGCGAGCAGTACTTC. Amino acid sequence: CSASQGPGEQYF.

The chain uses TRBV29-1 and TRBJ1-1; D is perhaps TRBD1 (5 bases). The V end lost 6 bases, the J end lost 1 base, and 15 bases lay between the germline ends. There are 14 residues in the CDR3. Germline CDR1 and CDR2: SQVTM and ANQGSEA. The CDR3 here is CSVVGTEKNTEAFF. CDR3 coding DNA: TGCAGCGTGGTTGGGACCGAGAAGAACACTGAAGCTTTCTTT. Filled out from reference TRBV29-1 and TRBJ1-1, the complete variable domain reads SAVISQKPSRDICQRGTSLTIQCQVDSQVTMMFWYRQQPGQSLTLIATANQGSEATYESGFVIDKFPISRPNLTFSTLTVSNMSPEDSSIYLCSVVGTEKNTEAFFGQGTRLTVV.

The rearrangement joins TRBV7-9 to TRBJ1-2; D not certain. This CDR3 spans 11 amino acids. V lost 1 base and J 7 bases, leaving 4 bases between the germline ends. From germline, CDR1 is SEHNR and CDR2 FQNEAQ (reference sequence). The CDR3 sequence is CASSLGSGYTF. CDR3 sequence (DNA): TGTGCCAGCAGCTTAGGCTCTGGCTACACCTTC.